One and the same sample provided the 5 T cell receptor beta chains below, sequenced in a study of molecular identifiers for immune sequencing clone quantification. TCRdb ran MiXCR on the PCR reads and lists one entry per CDR3 protein. In the table there are around 470,000 distinct CDR3 sequences, 25% of which are singletons. Sequencing used naive CD8+ T cells from blood, with Jurkat cell RNA spiked in. Stated subset: FACS-sorted CD8+CD4-CCR7+CD45RA+ naive T cells. Every receptor here comes from a human donor in good health. Some libraries in this study had Jurkat cell RNA spiked in.

A note on this clonotype: A much larger clone differs by one base, so this may be a read error. V and J are TRBV29-1 and TRBJ2-3; weak D call: TRBD2 (7 bases). Looked up from germline, CDR1 is SQVTM and CDR2 is ANQGSEA. The CDR3 covers 16 residues. The CDR3 coding sequence is TGCAGCGTTGAAGATCAACAGGGAGGGAAGACAGATACGCGGTATTTT. As protein: CSVEDQQGGKTDTRYF.

The V and J genes are TRBV30 and TRBJ1-1; D not certain. CDR3 size: 12 residues. Trimming took 3 bases from V and 0 from J, leaving 5 bases between them. Germline CDR1 GTSNPN, CDR2 SVGIG (reference sequence). The CDR3 DNA is TGTGCCTGGAGCTGGGTGAACACTGAAGCTTTCTTT. Amino acid sequence: CAWSWVNTEAFF.

This clonotype was counted at least ten times. V is TRBV12-3 or TRBV12-4 and J is TRBJ2-5; D is possibly TRBD2 (6 bases). CDR3 size: 14 residues. Trimming shortened V by 3 bases and J by 8 bases, and 16 bases separated the two germline ends. The CDR3 loop is CASSLGLSQGTQYF. The CDR3 nucleotides read TGTGCCAGCAGTTTGGGACTCAGTCAAGGAACCCAGTACTTC.

This rearrangement joins TRBV4-3 to TRBJ2-1, with TRBD1 matching 7 bases. The germline V gene encodes CDR1 LGHNA and CDR2 YSLEER. This CDR3 is built from 20 residues. V lost 0 bases, J lost 0 bases, and 14 bases stayed unmatched. As DNA, the CDR3 is TGCGCCAGCAGCCAAGAATGGGGACAGCCATCAATTAGCTCCTACAATGAGCAGTTCTTC. This sequence encodes CASSQEWGQPSISSYNEQFF.

The J gene is TRBJ2-5, the V gene TRBV6-1; D is possibly TRBD1 or TRBD2 (5 bases each). Trimming took off 4 bases at V and 0 bases at J, with 15 bases between the two ends. CDR1 and CDR2 (germline): MNHNS, SASEGT. There are 16 residues in the CDR3. The CDR3: CASSGGTIPYQETQYF. The CDR3 DNA sequence: TGTGCCAGCAGTGGAGGGACCATCCCGTACCAAGAGACCCAGTACTTC.